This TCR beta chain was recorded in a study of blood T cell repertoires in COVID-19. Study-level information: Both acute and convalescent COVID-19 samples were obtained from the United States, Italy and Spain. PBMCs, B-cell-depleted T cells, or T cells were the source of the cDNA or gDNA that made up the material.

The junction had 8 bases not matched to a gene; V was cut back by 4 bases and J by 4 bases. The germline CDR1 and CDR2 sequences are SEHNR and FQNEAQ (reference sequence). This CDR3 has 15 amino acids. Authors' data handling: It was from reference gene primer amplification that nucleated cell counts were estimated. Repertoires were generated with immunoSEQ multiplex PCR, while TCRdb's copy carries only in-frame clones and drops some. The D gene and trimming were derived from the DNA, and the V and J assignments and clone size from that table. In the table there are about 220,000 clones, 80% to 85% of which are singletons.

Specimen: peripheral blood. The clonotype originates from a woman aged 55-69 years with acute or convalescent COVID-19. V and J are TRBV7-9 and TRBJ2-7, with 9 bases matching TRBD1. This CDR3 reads CASSSGTGSLYEQYF. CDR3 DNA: TGTGCCAGCAGCTCGGGGACAGGGTCTCTTTACGAGCAGTACTTC. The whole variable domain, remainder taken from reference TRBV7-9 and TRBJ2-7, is DTGVSQNPRHKITKRGQNVTFRCDPISEHNRLYWYRQTLGQGPEFLTYFQNEAQLEKSRLLSDRFSAERPKGSFSTLEIQRTEQGDSAMYLCASSSGTGSLYEQYFGPGTRLTVT.